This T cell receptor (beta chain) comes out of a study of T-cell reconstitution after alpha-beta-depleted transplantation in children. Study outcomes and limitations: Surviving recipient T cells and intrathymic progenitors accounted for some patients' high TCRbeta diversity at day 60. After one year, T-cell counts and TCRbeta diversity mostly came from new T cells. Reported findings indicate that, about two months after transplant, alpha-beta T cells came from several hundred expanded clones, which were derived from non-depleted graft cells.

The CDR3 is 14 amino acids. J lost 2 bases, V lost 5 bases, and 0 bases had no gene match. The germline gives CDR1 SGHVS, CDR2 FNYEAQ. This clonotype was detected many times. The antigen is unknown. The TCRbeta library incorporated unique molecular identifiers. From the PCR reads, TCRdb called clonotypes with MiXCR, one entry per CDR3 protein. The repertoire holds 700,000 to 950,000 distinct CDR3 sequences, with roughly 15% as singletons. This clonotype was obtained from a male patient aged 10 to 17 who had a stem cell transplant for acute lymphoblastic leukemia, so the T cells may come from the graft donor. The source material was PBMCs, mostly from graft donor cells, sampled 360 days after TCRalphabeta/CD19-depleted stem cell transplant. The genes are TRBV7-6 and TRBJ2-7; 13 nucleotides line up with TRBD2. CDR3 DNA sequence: TGTGCCAGCAGCACTAGCGGGAGGGCCTACGAGCAGTACTTC. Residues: CASSTSGRAYEQYF.